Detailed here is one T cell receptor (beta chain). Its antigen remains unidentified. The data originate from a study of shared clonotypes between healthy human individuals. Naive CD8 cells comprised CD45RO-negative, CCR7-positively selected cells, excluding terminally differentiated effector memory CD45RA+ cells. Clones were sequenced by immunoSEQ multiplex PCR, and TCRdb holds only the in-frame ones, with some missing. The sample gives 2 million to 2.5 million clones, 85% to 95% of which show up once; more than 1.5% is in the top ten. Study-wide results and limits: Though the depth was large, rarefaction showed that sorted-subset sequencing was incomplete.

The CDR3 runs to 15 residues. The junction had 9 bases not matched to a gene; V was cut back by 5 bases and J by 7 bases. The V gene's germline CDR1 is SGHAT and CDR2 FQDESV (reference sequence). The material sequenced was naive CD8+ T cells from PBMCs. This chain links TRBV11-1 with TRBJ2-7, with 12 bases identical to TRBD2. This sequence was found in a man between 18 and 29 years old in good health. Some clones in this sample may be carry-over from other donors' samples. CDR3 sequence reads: CASSLASGRAGEQYF. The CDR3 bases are TGTGCCAGCAGCCTGGCTAGCGGGAGGGCCGGAGAGCAGTACTTC. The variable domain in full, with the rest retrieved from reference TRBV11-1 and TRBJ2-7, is EAEVAQSPRYKITEKSQAVAFWCDPISGHATLYWYRQILGQGPELLVQFQDESVVDDSQLPKDRFSAERLKGVDSTLKIQPAELGDSAMYLCASSLASGRAGEQYFGPGTRLTVT.